These 14 T cell receptor beta chains were sequenced from one sample in a study of PD-1 blockade in mismatch repair-deficient tumors. TCRdb keeps only in-frame clones here, not all; method: immunoSEQ multiplex PCR. The table shows approximately 80,000 clones, with approximately 80% occurring only once. The material was peripheral blood, obtained 44 weeks after starting pembrolizumab. These receptors were obtained from an adult with mismatch repair-deficient cancer.

DNA for the CDR3: TGTGCCAGCAGCCCCGCCGTTTACTCTGGGGCCAACGTCCTGACTTTC. Encoded protein: CASSPAVYSGANVLTF. V usage is TRBV7-2 and J usage is TRBJ2-6, with unresolved D. V lost 5 bases to trimming and J lost 0 bases, with 11 bases between them. Germline values: CDR1 SGHTA, CDR2 FQGNSA. This CDR3 has 16 amino acids.

The chain links TRBV7-2 to TRBJ2-7; 7 bases agree with TRBD1. Trimming removed 4 bases from V and 3 bases from J; junction bases left unmatched: 9. The CDR3 loop spans 15 amino acids. CDR1 and CDR2 (germline): SGHTA, FQGNSA. The chain's CDR3 is CASSSRPGQSYEQYF. DNA of the CDR3: TGTGCCAGCAGCTCCCGTCCGGGACAGAGCTACGAGCAGTACTTC.

The chain couples TRBV27 to TRBJ2-1; tentative D call: TRBD1 (6 bases). Germline assignment: CDR1 MNHEY and CDR2 SMNVEV (reference sequence). V lost 3 bases and J 7 bases, leaving 16 bases between the germline ends. This CDR3 has 15 residues. The CDR3 bases are TGTGCCAGCAGTTTCGTGAGGGTGAGGGGGAATGAGCAGTTCTTC. Translation: CASSFVRVRGNEQFF.

The chain couples TRBV5-1 to TRBJ1-1; D is undetermined. The CDR3 totals 13 residues. V was trimmed by 0 bases and J by 1 base, leaving 4 bases between them. CDR1 SGHRS and CDR2 YFSETQ come from the germline V gene. The CDR3 nucleotides read TGCGCCAGCAGCTTGGGGGAGAACACTGAAGCTTTCTTT. The encoded protein is CASSLGENTEAFF.

In its sample, this clone was seen a few times. The chain recombines TRBV6-5 with TRBJ1-2; D not resolved. The germline V gene has CDR1 MNHEY and CDR2 SVGAGI. The CDR3 has 13 amino acids. Trimming pared 6 bases from V and 0 bases from J, leaving 8 bases between. For the CDR3, the DNA is TGTGCCAGCAGATCAGATACTAACTATGGCTACACCTTC. Its translation: CASRSDTNYGYTF.

Here the CDR3 reads CATWSANTGELFF. The CDR3 DNA reads as TGTGCAACCTGGAGCGCGAACACCGGGGAGCTGTTTTTT. This chain uses TRBV6-5 with TRBJ2-2; no clear D gene. The CDR3 is 13 amino acids. The germline gives CDR1 MNHEY, CDR2 SVGAGI.

This clone was picked up one time. The rearrangement links TRBV10-1 to TRBJ2-3; TRBD2 aligns across 8 bases. This CDR3 comprises 14 residues. Germline V gene lookup returns CDR1 WNHNN and CDR2 SYGVQD (reference sequence). V shed 4 bases and J 4 bases; nucleotides not matched to a gene: 4. The DNA for the CDR3 is TGCGCCAGCAGTGGACCGGGACTAGCAGATACGCAGTATTTT. Its translation is CASSGPGLADTQYF.

V is TRBV7-9 and J is TRBJ1-1; D might be TRBD1 (6 bases). Trimming pared 4 bases from V and 4 bases from J, leaving 16 bases between. This CDR3 contains 15 residues. Germline values: CDR1 SEHNR, CDR2 FQNEAQ (reference sequence). The CDR3 loop is CASSSLHRDITEAFF. CDR3 bases: TGTGCCAGCAGCTCACTACACCGGGACATCACTGAAGCTTTCTTT.

CDR3 in amino acids: CASSLDLLLTDTQYF. The CDR3 coding sequence is TGCGCCAGCAGCTTGGATCTGCTACTCACAGATACGCAGTATTTT. V is TRBV5-1 and J is TRBJ2-3; D gene unclear. V lost 0 bases, J lost 2 bases, and 10 bases lay in between. Germline assignment: CDR1 SGHRS and CDR2 YFSETQ. The CDR3 has 15 residues.

For the CDR3, the DNA is TGTGCCAGCAGTGAATGGGAACAGCCCGGGACTTTCTTT. Translation: CASSEWEQPGTFF. V and J are TRBV25-1 and TRBJ1-1, with no clear D. Germline V CDR1 and CDR2: MGHDK, SYGVNS. V was pared by 1 base and J by 12 bases, with 15 bases between. The CDR3 has 13 amino acids.

The genes are TRBV29-1 and TRBJ1-2; no firm D call. Trimming left V 5 bases short and J 4 bases short, with 20 bases between. The germline V gene encodes CDR1 SQVTM and CDR2 ANQGSEA. This CDR3 comprises 15 residues. This chain's CDR3 is CSVQSMGSGIYGYTF. The CDR3 DNA sequence: TGCAGCGTTCAATCAATGGGGTCAGGTATCTATGGCTACACCTTC.

The chain has TRBV7-8 and TRBJ2-1, with D unclear. The CDR3 is 14 residues long. CDR1 and CDR2 from the germline V gene are SGHVS and FQNEAQ. Trimming pared 2 bases from V and 3 bases from J, leaving 8 bases between. The CDR3 region is CASSLWGLYNEQFF. The CDR3 DNA reads as TGTGCCAGCAGCTTATGGGGTCTCTACAATGAGCAGTTCTTC.

The rearrangement joins TRBV7-2 to TRBJ2-7, with 10 bases fitting TRBD1. This CDR3 has 16 amino acids. Germline V CDR1 and CDR2: SGHTA, FQGNSA. V lost 5 bases to trimming and J lost 4 bases; unmatched junction nucleotides: 11. The CDR3 protein is CASSARSGQGVYEQYF. The CDR3 nucleotides read TGTGCCAGCAGCGCTAGAAGTGGACAGGGGGTGTACGAGCAGTACTTC.

This chain joins TRBV7-2 and TRBJ2-7; D ambiguous. The CDR3 loop spans 13 amino acids. CDR1 and CDR2 from the germline V gene are SGHTA and FQGNSA. V dropped 5 bases and J dropped 0 bases, with 8 bases sitting between them. The CDR3 here is CASSPTFSYEQYF. CDR3 in DNA: TGTGCCAGCAGCCCGACGTTCTCCTACGAGCAGTACTTC.